This T cell receptor beta chain comes out of a study of T cell responses to AZD1222 COVID-19 vaccine. Assay: immunoSEQ multiplex PCR; the TCRdb copy retains only in-frame clones and omits some. The sample includes tens of thousands of clones, roughly 87% of them seen just once. The source is an adult who received the AZD1222 COVID-19 vaccine. The sample here was peripheral blood, taken 28 days after the second AZD1222 dose.

The CDR3 reads CASSLSGDYGYTF. In DNA, the CDR3 is TGTGCCAGCAGTTTGAGCGGGGACTATGGCTACACCTTC. J is TRBJ1-2 and V is TRBV12-3 or TRBV12-4; D is undetermined. The CDR3 runs to 13 residues. Trimming took 3 bases from V and 3 from J, leaving 8 bases between them.